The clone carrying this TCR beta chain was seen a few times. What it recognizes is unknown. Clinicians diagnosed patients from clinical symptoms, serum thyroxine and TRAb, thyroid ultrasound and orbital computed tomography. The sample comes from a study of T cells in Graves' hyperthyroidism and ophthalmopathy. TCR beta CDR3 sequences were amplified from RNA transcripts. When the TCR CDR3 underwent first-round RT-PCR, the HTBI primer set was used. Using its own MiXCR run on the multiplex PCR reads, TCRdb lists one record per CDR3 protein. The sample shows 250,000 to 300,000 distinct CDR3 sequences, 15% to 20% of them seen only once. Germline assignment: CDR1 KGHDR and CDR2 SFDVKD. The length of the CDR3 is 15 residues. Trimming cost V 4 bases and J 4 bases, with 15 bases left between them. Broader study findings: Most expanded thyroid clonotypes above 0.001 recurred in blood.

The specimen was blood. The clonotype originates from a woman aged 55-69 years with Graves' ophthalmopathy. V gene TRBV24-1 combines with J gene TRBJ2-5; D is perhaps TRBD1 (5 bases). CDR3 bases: TGTGCCACCAGTGACCCAACAGGTCCGGGAGAGACCCAGTACTTC. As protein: CATSDPTGPGETQYF.